There are a few counts of the clone carrying this T cell receptor beta chain. The V gene's germline CDR1 is MDHEN and CDR2 SYDVKM. The V segment lost 5 bases and the J segment 7 bases; nucleotides outside the gene matches: 5. The CDR3 is 14 residues long. Only in-frame clones appear in the TCRdb table, and some are missing; sequencing was by immunoSEQ multiplex PCR. The repertoire holds about 8,200 clones, with approximately 29% as singletons. This sample was taken from a study of graft-versus-host responses after intestinal transplantation. Study background: Recipients had multivisceral, liver-intestinal, or isolated intestinal transplants. Tacrolimus and steroids were given for about 3 years to all recipients after anti-thymocyte globulin induction.

With about 200,000 irradiated, violet-dye-labeled stimulator cells, about 200,000 CFSE-labeled responder cells were plated. Sequences were derived from alloreactive CD4+ T cells from a mixed lymphocyte reaction culture, sampled before intestinal transplant. Subset: CFSE-low proliferating T cells sorted from approximately 6-day pre-transplant mixed lymphocyte reaction (GvH or HvG direction). This chain connects TRBV28 to TRBJ2-4; 10 nucleotides match TRBD2. The clonotype originates from a human patient who received an intestinal transplant. CDR3 sequence (DNA): TGTGCCAGCAGTCAAGCGGGGGGGCGGAACATTCAGTACTTC. Translated, it gives CASSQAGGRNIQYF. The full variable domain, rest sourced from reference TRBV28 and TRBJ2-4, is DVKVTQSSRYLVKRTGEKVFLECVQDMDHENMFWYRQDPGLGLRLIYFSYDVKMKEKGDIPEGYSVSREKKERFSLILESASTNQTSMYLCASSQAGGRNIQYFGAGTRLSVL.